These 31 T cell receptor beta chains came from one sample sequenced in a study of cytomegalovirus exposure and HLA in healthy donors. 60 Vbeta and 13 Jbeta primers were used in PCR. The repertoire was sequenced with immunoSEQ multiplex PCR; TCRdb's copy has only in-frame clones and lacks some. The sample records a few hundred thousand clones, around 90% being singletons. The sample consisted of PBMCs. Every receptor here comes from a girl aged 2 to 9 in good health and CMV-seronegative.

The rearrangement joins TRBV5-1 to TRBJ2-5, with 15 bases identical to TRBD2. Trimming took 4 bases from V and 4 from J; bases not matched to a gene: 11. Germline values: CDR1 SGHRS, CDR2 YFSETQ. CDR3 size: 18 residues. In DNA form, the CDR3 reads TGCGCCAGCAGCCCAAGGACTAGCGGGAGGGGATCGTCAGAGACCCAGTACTTC. Its protein is CASSPRTSGRGSSETQYF. The full variable domain, completed using reference TRBV5-1 and TRBJ2-5, is KAGVTQTPRYLIKTRGQQVTLSCSPISGHRSVSWYQQTPGQGLQFLFEYFSETQRNKGNFPGRFSGRQFSNSRSEMNVSTLELGDSALYLCASSPRTSGRGSSETQYFGPGTRLLVL.

The chain combines TRBV6-4 with TRBJ2-1; D is perhaps TRBD1 (6 bases). V was cut by 3 bases and J by 4 bases, with 13 bases left in between. CDR1 is MRHNA, CDR2 SNTAGT, per germline. The CDR3 loop spans 15 amino acids. CDR3 nucleotides: TGTGCCAGCAGTGAGATGCAGGGGTCATACAATGAGCAGTTCTTC. Translation: CASSEMQGSYNEQFF.

J is TRBJ2-2 and V is TRBV7-6, with 9 positions matching TRBD1. This CDR3 has 16 amino acids. With 5 bases clipped from V and 1 base from J, the junction kept 5 bases outside the gene matches. CDR1 and CDR2 (germline): SGHVS, FNYEAQ. The CDR3 DNA reads TGTGCCAGCAGCCCCCGGGGACAGGGGAACACCGGGGAGCTGTTTTTT. This gives the protein CASSPRGQGNTGELFF.

This clone was seen once. This chain joins TRBV7-2 and TRBJ2-1, with TRBD2 identical over 7 bases. This CDR3 comprises 13 residues. Germline V gene sequence: CDR1 SGHTA, CDR2 FQGNSA. Germline trimming cut 4 bases from V and 8 bases from J; bases unmatched to any gene: 5. The CDR3 nucleotides read TGTGCCAGCAGCTCACCGGGACTACATGAGCAGTTCTTC. Amino acids: CASSSPGLHEQFF.

V is TRBV2 and J is TRBJ1-5, with 7 nucleotides matching TRBD1. Germline CDR1 SNHLY, CDR2 FYNNEI. The trim removed 6 bases at V and 5 bases at J, leaving 10 bases unmatched. There are 15 residues in the CDR3. CDR3 sequence reads: CASSTGVGIYQPQHF. The CDR3 DNA follows: TGTGCCAGCAGCACAGGGGTGGGGATCTATCAGCCCCAGCATTTT.

This chain connects TRBV7-3 to TRBJ1-6, with TRBD1 matching 7 bases. The CDR3 runs 14 residues. V lost 5 bases and J lost 10; bases outside the gene matches: 8. The V gene's germline CDR1 is SGHTA and CDR2 FQGTGA. CDR3 loop: CASSRGAGGSPLHF. CDR3 in DNA: TGTGCCAGCAGCCGTGGTGCAGGGGGGTCACCCCTCCACTTT.

This chain links TRBV9 with TRBJ2-3; D ambiguous. The CDR3 spans 15 residues. V was clipped by 6 bases and J by 4 bases, with 18 bases between them. CDR1 is SGDLS, CDR2 YYNGEE, per germline. The CDR3 is CASTVTGFIADTQYF. CDR3 in DNA: TGTGCCAGCACCGTGACCGGGTTTATAGCAGATACGCAGTATTTT.

The chain joins TRBV13 to TRBJ2-6; weak D call: TRBD2 (5 bases). The CDR3 loop spans 18 amino acids. Germline CDR1 PRHDT, CDR2 FYEKMQ (reference sequence). The V end lost 4 bases, the J end lost 2 bases, and 18 bases lay between the germline ends. This chain's CDR3 is CASSSAEPQTAGANVLTF. The CDR3 region has the DNA TGTGCCAGCAGCTCAGCGGAACCCCAAACCGCTGGGGCCAACGTCCTGACTTTC.

V gene TRBV2 combines with J gene TRBJ2-3; 10 bases match TRBD1. CDR3 length: 17 amino acids. The germline V gene encodes CDR1 SNHLY and CDR2 FYNNEI. The V gene end was trimmed by 0 bases and the J gene end by 2 bases; junction bases not matched to a gene: 5. The CDR3 nucleotides read TGTGCCAGCAGTGAAGCCGGGACAGGGGTCACCACAGATACGCAGTATTTT. Its translation: CASSEAGTGVTTDTQYF.

V and J are TRBV11-2 and TRBJ1-4, with TRBD1 matching 8 bases. The CDR3 runs to 14 residues. Per germline, CDR1 SGHAT and CDR2 FQNNGV. With 4 bases clipped from V and 7 bases from J, the junction kept 5 bases outside the gene matches. CDR3 DNA: TGTGCCAGCAGCTCCAGGGGGCGGCCTGAAAAACTGTTTTTT. As protein: CASSSRGRPEKLFF. The full variable domain, completed using reference TRBV11-2 and TRBJ1-4, is EAGVAQSPRYKIIEKRQSVAFWCNPISGHATLYWYQQILGQGPKLLIQFQNNGVVDDSQLPKDRFSAERLKGVDSTLKIQPAKLEDSAVYLCASSSRGRPEKLFFGSGTQLSVL.

The chain combines TRBV15 with TRBJ1-1; D not resolved. The CDR3 is 12 amino acids. Trimming cost V 0 bases and J 8 bases, with 7 bases left between them. Germline lookup yields CDR1 LNHNV and CDR2 YYDKDF (reference sequence). CDR3 in amino acids: CATSRDLAEAFF. The CDR3 DNA reads as TGTGCCACCAGCAGAGATCTAGCGGAAGCTTTCTTT. The variable domain in full, with the rest retrieved from reference TRBV15 and TRBJ1-1, is DAMVIQNPRYQVTQFGKPVTLSCSQTLNHNVMYWYQQKSSQAPKLLFHYYDKDFNNEADTPDNFQSRRPNTSFCFLDIRSPGLGDTAMYLCATSRDLAEAFFGQGTRLTVV.

The gene calls are TRBV6-1 and TRBJ1-2; D is uncertain. Trimming removed 2 bases at V and 7 bases at J, with 17 bases between. The V gene's germline CDR1 is MNHNS and CDR2 SASEGT. This CDR3 is built from 15 residues. In DNA form, the CDR3 reads TGTGCCAGCAGTGAAACCCAGACGAGGAGGATTGGCTACACCTTC. This codes for CASSETQTRRIGYTF.

The chain recombines TRBV7-8 with TRBJ2-7; 10 bases line up with TRBD2. The CDR3 has 14 amino acids. Unmatched junction bases numbered 3, after V lost 4 bases and J lost 3 bases. The germline gives CDR1 SGHVS, CDR2 FQNEAQ. The CDR3 here is CASSSRTSGYEQYF. The DNA for the CDR3 is TGTGCCAGCAGCTCGAGGACTAGCGGCTACGAGCAGTACTTC.

This clone has just a few counts. J is TRBJ1-1 and V is TRBV27; TRBD1 matches at 9 bases. The V gene end was trimmed by 7 bases and the J gene end by 0 bases; junction bases not matched to a gene: 9. The CDR3 covers 16 residues. Germline CDR1 MNHEY, CDR2 SMNVEV (reference sequence). CDR3 in DNA: TGTGCCAGCACCCCGGACAGGGGCAAATTGAACACTGAAGCTTTCTTT. It specifies CASTPDRGKLNTEAFF.

The genes are TRBV2 and TRBJ1-2; the D gene is possibly TRBD1 (5 bases). In germline, CDR1 is SNHLY, CDR2 FYNNEI. Trimming took 10 bases from V and 6 from J, leaving 12 bases between them. The CDR3 extends over 11 amino acids. This CDR3 reads CATRGGNGYTF. The CDR3 nucleotides are TGTGCCACCCGGGGGGGAAATGGCTACACCTTC.

J is TRBJ2-1 and V is TRBV29-1, with D possibly TRBD2 on 5 matching bases. V lost 0 bases and J lost 10, with 22 bases in between. The CDR3 length is 16 residues. Germline loops: CDR1 SQVTM, CDR2 ANQGSEA. The CDR3: CSVEDDALGMSREQFF. The CDR3 DNA reads TGCAGCGTTGAAGATGATGCACTAGGTATGTCCCGAGAGCAGTTCTTC.

The V and J genes are TRBV5-4 and TRBJ2-1; 9 bases are a match to TRBD2. Unmatched junction bases numbered 6, after V lost 4 bases and J lost 4 bases. This CDR3 comprises 15 residues. Looked up from germline, CDR1 is SGHNT and CDR2 is YYREEE (reference sequence). As DNA, the CDR3 is TGTGCCAGCAGCCGACTAGCGGTCCATTACAATGAGCAGTTCTTC. Protein: CASSRLAVHYNEQFF.

This sequence joins TRBV11-3 and TRBJ1-6; a weak D match, TRBD1 (6 bases). V dropped 6 bases and J dropped 9 bases, with 12 bases sitting between them. CDR3 length equals 13 residues. Germline assignment: CDR1 SGHNT and CDR2 YENEEA. The CDR3 protein is CASRFTGISPLHF. CDR3 DNA sequence: TGTGCCAGCAGATTTACAGGGATTTCACCCCTCCACTTT. Using reference TRBV11-3 and TRBJ1-6 for the parts outside the CDR3, the full variable domain is EAGVVQSPRYKIIEKKQPVAFWCNPISGHNTLYWYLQNLGQGPELLIRYENEEAVDDSQLPKDRFSAERLKGVDSTLKIQPAELGDSAVYLCASRFTGISPLHFGNGTRLTVT.

This chain connects TRBV13 to TRBJ2-3; possibly TRBD2 for D (5 bases). Germline V lookup: CDR1 PRHDT, CDR2 FYEKMQ (reference sequence). This CDR3 has 15 residues. Trimming removed 5 bases from V and 0 bases from J, with 12 bases in between. CDR3 DNA sequence: TGTGCCAGCAGCCCTAGACTAACTAGCACAGATACGCAGTATTTT. Translating it yields CASSPRLTSTDTQYF.

The chain is built from TRBV19 and TRBJ1-5, with D perhaps matching TRBD1 (5 bases). The CDR3 runs 15 residues. Germline V gives CDR1 LNHDA, CDR2 SQIVND (reference sequence). Trimming removed 1 base at V and 4 bases at J, with 11 bases between. The CDR3 DNA follows: TGTGCCAGTAGTATAGGCGGGGGAACAAATCAGCCCCAGCATTTT. Its translation: CASSIGGGTNQPQHF.

A single count supports this clone. The chain carries TRBV18 and TRBJ2-3, with 7 positions matching TRBD2. CDR3 length equals 13 residues. Germline V gene lookup returns CDR1 KGHSH and CDR2 LQKENI. Unmatched junction bases numbered 1, after V lost 2 bases and J lost 5 bases. CDR3 DNA sequence: TGTGCCAGCTCACCAACGGGGGGAGATACGCAGTATTTT. Protein sequence: CASSPTGGDTQYF.

The chain links TRBV7-8 to TRBJ2-3, with TRBD2 identical over 8 bases. Trimming cost V 2 bases and J 6 bases; bases outside gene matches: 25. This CDR3 comprises 21 residues. In germline, CDR1 is SGHVS, CDR2 FQNEAQ. The DNA of the CDR3 is TGTGCCAGCAGCTTATCGGGAGGGGCAGAGGACACAAAGACTCACCCCGATACGCAGTATTTT. Residues: CASSLSGGAEDTKTHPDTQYF.

V gene TRBV18 combines with J gene TRBJ1-2; D possibly corresponds to TRBD1 (5 bases). CDR1 and CDR2 (germline): KGHSH, LQKENI. V was pared by 5 bases and J by 2 bases, with 18 bases between. This CDR3 region has 16 residues. CDR3 sequence: CASSSSGGRQNYGYTF. CDR3 coding DNA: TGTGCCAGCTCATCAAGCGGGGGACGGCAAAACTATGGCTACACCTTC.

The chain combines TRBV14 with TRBJ2-1; 11 nucleotides match TRBD2. The CDR3 runs 19 residues. CDR1 and CDR2 from the germline V gene are SGHDN and FVKESK. The V and J ends lost 0 bases and 0 bases, in that order; junction bases with no gene match: 7. Here the CDR3 DNA reads TGTGCCAGCAGCCAAGATGCCTGGACTAGCGGGTACTCCTACAATGAGCAGTTCTTC. This codes for CASSQDAWTSGYSYNEQFF.

The rearrangement uses TRBV28 and TRBJ1-1; D gene uncertain. Germline V gene sequence: CDR1 MDHEN, CDR2 SYDVKM. Trimming removed 3 bases at V and 1 base at J, with 9 bases between. The CDR3 contains 14 residues. In DNA form, the CDR3 reads TGTGCCAGCAGTTTGTTGCGGGAGAACACTGAAGCTTTCTTT. It codes for CASSLLRENTEAFF.

The V gene is TRBV27, the J gene TRBJ2-3, with a tentative D call TRBD2 (7 bases). Germline V gives CDR1 MNHEY, CDR2 SMNVEV (reference sequence). Trimming cost V 6 bases and J 2 bases, with 27 bases left between them. CDR3 length equals 19 residues. CDR3 coding DNA: TGTGCCAGCAGCCCGAGGGGGGGGATGACCCCCCCCTACACAGATACGCAGTATTTT. Translated, it gives CASSPRGGMTPPYTDTQYF.

The chain is built from TRBV14 and TRBJ1-4, with D possibly matching TRBD1 (5 bases). The V end was cut by 0 bases, the J end by 12 bases, with 8 bases between. This CDR3 is built from 12 residues. The V gene's germline CDR1 is SGHDN and CDR2 FVKESK. The CDR3 bases are TGTGCCAGCAGCCAAGATGGGGGGGAACTGTTTTTT. Translating gives CASSQDGGELFF.

In its sample, this clone was seen once. V and J are TRBV30 and TRBJ1-4; TRBD1 matches 9 bases. Looked up from germline, CDR1 is GTSNPN and CDR2 is SVGIG (reference sequence). There are 14 residues in the CDR3. V was clipped by 3 bases and J by 3 bases; unmatched bases: 2. Here the CDR3 DNA reads TGTGCCTGGAGGACAGGGGGAGCTAATGAAAAACTGTTTTTT. Amino acids: CAWRTGGANEKLFF.

Of note for this clone: One end of the junction varies from germline; a read error may be responsible. V is TRBV6-5 and J is TRBJ2-3; 10 nucleotides match TRBD2. Germline V CDR1 and CDR2: MNHEY, SVGAGI. This CDR3 is built from 16 residues. The CDR3 DNA reads TGTACCAGCAGTTTAACGGGACTAGCGAGGGAGGATACGCAGTATTTT. Protein sequence: CTSSLTGLAREDTQYF.

This clone was detected once. This rearrangement joins TRBV10-3 to TRBJ1-5; 7 positions agree with TRBD1. The CDR3 is made up of 14 amino acids. Germline V CDR1 and CDR2: ENHRY, SYGVKD. The V segment lost 6 bases and the J segment 3 bases; nucleotides outside the gene matches: 5. This CDR3 reads CAISWDRDNQPQHF. In DNA form, the CDR3 reads TGTGCCATCAGCTGGGACAGAGACAATCAGCCCCAGCATTTT.

The rearrangement joins TRBV4-2 to TRBJ1-5; TRBD1 matches 7 bases. This CDR3 has 22 amino acids. After removal of 1 base from V and 1 base from J, the junction contained 22 bases not matched to a gene. The germline CDR1 and CDR2 sequences are LGHNA and YNFKEQ. The CDR3 DNA follows: TGTGCCAGCAGCCAAGTCATTAAGAGACAGGGACGATATGGCATAAGCAATCAGCCCCAGCATTTT. Translated, it gives CASSQVIKRQGRYGISNQPQHF.